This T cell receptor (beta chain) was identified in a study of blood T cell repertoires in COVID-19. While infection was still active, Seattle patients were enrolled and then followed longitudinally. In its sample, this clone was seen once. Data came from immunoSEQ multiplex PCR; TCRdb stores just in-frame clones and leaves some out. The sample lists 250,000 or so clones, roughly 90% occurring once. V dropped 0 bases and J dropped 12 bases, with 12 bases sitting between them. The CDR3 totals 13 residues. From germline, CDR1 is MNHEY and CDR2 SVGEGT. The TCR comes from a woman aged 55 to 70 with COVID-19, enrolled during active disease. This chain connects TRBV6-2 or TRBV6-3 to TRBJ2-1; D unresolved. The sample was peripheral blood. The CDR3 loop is CASSYSPETGQFF. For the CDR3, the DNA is TGTGCCAGCAGTTACTCGCCTGAGACTGGGCAGTTCTTC.